This TCR beta chain was captured by sequencing in a study of Ad26.COV2.S vaccination and SARS-CoV-2 variants. Treatment: some 19 received Ad26.COV2.S at low or high dose, single or two shots; 5 received placebo; per-sample allocation not given. All samples were drawn on day 63, counting from the first vaccine or placebo injection. CDR1 is SGHRS, CDR2 YFSETQ, per germline. The CDR3 is made up of 14 amino acids. V lost 0 bases to trimming and J lost 6 bases, with 11 bases between them. Repertoires were generated with immunoSEQ multiplex PCR, while TCRdb's copy carries only in-frame clones and drops some. The sample carries 440,000 or so clones, about 90% recorded once.

The specimen comprised peripheral blood, sampled in a trial of Ad26.COV2.S vaccine versus placebo. The sequence was obtained from a person aged 18 to 59 who received the Ad26.COV2.S COVID-19 vaccine or a placebo. The V and J genes are TRBV5-1 and TRBJ2-3; D not certain. For the CDR3, the DNA is TGCGCCAGCAGCTTGGAGGTCTTCGGCGATACGCAGTATTTT. Amino acid sequence: CASSLEVFGDTQYF.